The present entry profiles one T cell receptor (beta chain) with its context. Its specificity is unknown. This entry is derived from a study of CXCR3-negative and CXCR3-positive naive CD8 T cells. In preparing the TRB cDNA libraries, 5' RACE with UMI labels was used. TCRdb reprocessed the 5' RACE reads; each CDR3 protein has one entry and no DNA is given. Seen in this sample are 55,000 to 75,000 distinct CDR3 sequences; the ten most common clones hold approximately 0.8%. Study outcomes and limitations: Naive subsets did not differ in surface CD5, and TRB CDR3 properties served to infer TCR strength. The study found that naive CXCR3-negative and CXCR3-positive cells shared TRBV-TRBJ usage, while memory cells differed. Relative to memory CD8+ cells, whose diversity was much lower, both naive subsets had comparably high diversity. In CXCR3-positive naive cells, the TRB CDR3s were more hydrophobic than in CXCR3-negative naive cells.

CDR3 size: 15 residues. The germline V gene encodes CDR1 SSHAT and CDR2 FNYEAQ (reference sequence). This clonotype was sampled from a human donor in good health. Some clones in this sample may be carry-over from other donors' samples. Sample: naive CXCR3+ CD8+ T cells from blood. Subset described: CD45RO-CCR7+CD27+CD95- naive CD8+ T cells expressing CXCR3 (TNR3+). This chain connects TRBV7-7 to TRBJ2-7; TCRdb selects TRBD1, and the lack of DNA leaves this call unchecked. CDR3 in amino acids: CASSLARGRAYEQYF.